Shown below are 7 T cell receptor beta chains from a single sample sequenced in a study of blood T cell repertoires in COVID-19. Clones were sequenced by immunoSEQ multiplex PCR, and TCRdb holds only the in-frame ones, with some missing. The table lists about 84,000 clones, approximately 86% of them singletons. What was sequenced was peripheral blood. These receptors all stem from an elderly man with active or convalescent COVID-19.

The chain combines TRBV15 with TRBJ2-1; D call uncertain. The CDR3 spans 12 residues. V lost 5 bases and J 8 bases, leaving 10 bases between the germline ends. CDR1 and CDR2 (germline): LNHNV, YYDKDF (reference sequence). This chain's CDR3 is CATSALTDEQFF. CDR3 coding DNA: TGTGCCACCAGCGCTCTGACTGATGAGCAGTTCTTC.

The chain uses TRBV19 and TRBJ2-1, with a tentative D call TRBD2 (7 bases). Germline V CDR1 and CDR2: LNHDA, SQIVND (reference sequence). CDR3 size: 17 residues. Between the trimmed V and J ends, which lost 3 bases and 4 bases, there was a span of 19 bases. As DNA, the CDR3 is TGTGCCAGTAGTATCGAGGCGGCGGGGGCGGTGTACAATGAGCAGTTCTTC. This gives the protein CASSIEAAGAVYNEQFF.

This chain connects TRBV2 to TRBJ2-2, with 10 bases aligning to TRBD1. Germline-derived CDR1 and CDR2 are SNHLY and FYNNEI. CDR3 length: 14 residues. V trimming: 6 bases; J trimming: 7 bases; junction bases outside the gene matches: 5. The CDR3, as DNA: TGTGCCAGCAGGGACAGGGGGTTTCGCGGGGAGCTGTTTTTT. It yields the protein CASRDRGFRGELFF.

V and J are TRBV29-1 and TRBJ1-2; TRBD1 matches 12 bases. The CDR3 is made up of 17 amino acids. With V trimmed by 3 bases and J by 1 base, 9 bases remained unmatched. Germline V lookup: CDR1 SQVTM, CDR2 ANQGSEA. As DNA, the CDR3 is TGCAGCGTTGACCCGCCGGGACAGGGGGCTTATAACTATGGCTACACCTTC. Its protein is CSVDPPGQGAYNYGYTF.

The chain combines TRBV6-5 with TRBJ1-2; 10 nucleotides match TRBD1. Unmatched junction bases numbered 8, after V lost 6 bases and J lost 7 bases. The V gene's germline CDR1 is MNHEY and CDR2 SVGAGI. The CDR3 covers 14 residues. The CDR3 DNA sequence: TGTGCCAGCAGCGGGATGGGACAGGGGATTGGCTACACCTTC. It codes for CASSGMGQGIGYTF.

This sequence joins TRBV18 and TRBJ2-5; 8 positions match TRBD2. The V segment lost 2 bases and the J segment 5 bases; nucleotides outside the gene matches: 7. The CDR3 spans 15 residues. CDR1 and CDR2 from the germline V gene are KGHSH and LQKENI. This CDR3 reads CASSPVAGNIETQYF. For the CDR3, the DNA is TGTGCCAGCTCACCAGTAGCGGGAAATATTGAGACCCAGTACTTC.

The rearrangement joins TRBV2 to TRBJ2-5, with a tentative D call TRBD1 (5 bases). Germline V gene data show CDR1 as SNHLY and CDR2 as FYNNEI. With 6 bases removed from V and 12 bases from J, the gap between germline ends came to 17 bases. CDR3 length: 12 amino acids. The CDR3 sequence is CASRTDSGGKYF. The CDR3 region has the DNA TGTGCCAGCAGAACAGACAGTGGTGGGAAGTACTTC. The variable domain in full, with the rest retrieved from reference TRBV2 and TRBJ2-5, is EPEVTQTPSHQVTQMGQEVILRCVPISNHLYFYWYRQILGQKVEFLVSFYNNEISEKSEIFDDQFSVERPDGSNFTLKIRSTKLEDSAMYFCASRTDSGGKYFGPGTRLLVL.